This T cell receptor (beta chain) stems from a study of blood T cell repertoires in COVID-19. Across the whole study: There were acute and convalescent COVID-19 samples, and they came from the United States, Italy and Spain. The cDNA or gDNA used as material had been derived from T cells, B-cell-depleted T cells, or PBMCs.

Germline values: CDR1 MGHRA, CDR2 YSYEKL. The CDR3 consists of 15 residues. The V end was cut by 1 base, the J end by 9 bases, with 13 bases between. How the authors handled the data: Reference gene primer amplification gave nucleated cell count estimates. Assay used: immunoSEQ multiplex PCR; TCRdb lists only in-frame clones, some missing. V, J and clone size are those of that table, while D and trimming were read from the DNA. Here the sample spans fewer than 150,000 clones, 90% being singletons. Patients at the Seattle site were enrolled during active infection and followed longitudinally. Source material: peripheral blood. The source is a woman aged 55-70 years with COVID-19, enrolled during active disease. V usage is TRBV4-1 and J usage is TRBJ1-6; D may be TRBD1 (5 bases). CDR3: CASSQGGRALSPLHF. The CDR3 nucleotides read TGCGCCAGCAGCCAAGGTGGCAGGGCACTTTCACCCCTCCACTTT.